The 17 T cell receptor beta chains reported below all come from one sample, sequenced in a study of cytomegalovirus exposure and HLA in healthy donors. The PCR had 60 Vbeta and 13 Jbeta primers. The method was immunoSEQ multiplex PCR; TCRdb's version includes in-frame clones alone and lacks a portion of them. Among 170,000 or so clones listed, 80% were seen once. The sample consisted of PBMCs. These receptors came from a woman aged 50 to 65 in good health and CMV-seropositive.

This chain's CDR3 is CASSQAGLDRSQPQHF. The CDR3 DNA is TGCGCCAGCAGCCAAGCCGGCCTAGACAGGTCTCAGCCCCAGCATTTT. The chain couples TRBV4-1 to TRBJ1-5, with D perhaps matching TRBD1 (6 bases). With 1 base removed from V and 6 bases from J, the gap between germline ends came to 16 bases. Germline V lookup: CDR1 MGHRA, CDR2 YSYEKL. The CDR3 contains 16 residues.

The chain uses TRBV7-2 and TRBJ1-2; possible D gene TRBD1, 5 bases. There are 13 residues in the CDR3. In germline, CDR1 is SGHTA, CDR2 FQGNSA. V was trimmed by 5 bases and J by 5 bases, leaving 12 bases between them. The CDR3 sequence is CASSRAEGYGYTF. The CDR3 bases are TGTGCCAGCAGCCGGGCGGAGGGGTATGGCTACACCTTC.

The chain employs TRBV11-2 and TRBJ1-3; no clear D. The CDR3 length is 16 residues. The germline V gene has CDR1 SGHAT and CDR2 FQNNGV. V dropped 5 bases and J dropped 0 bases, with 14 bases sitting between them. Written as DNA, the CDR3 is TGTGCCAGCAGCCCTCGAACGTTGAGCTCTGGAAACACCATATATTTT. Translated, it gives CASSPRTLSSGNTIYF.

The rearrangement uses TRBV27 and TRBJ2-1; TRBD2 aligns across 9 bases. The CDR3 sequence is 14 residues long. Looked up from germline, CDR1 is MNHEY and CDR2 is SMNVEV (reference sequence). Losses at the gene ends were 3 bases for V and 11 bases for J; bases not matched to a gene: 8. CDR3 nucleotides: TGTGCCAGCAGTTTCGTAGCGGGGGTGGCCAAGCAGTTCTTC. Protein: CASSFVAGVAKQFF.

J is TRBJ1-2 and V is TRBV7-2, with TRBD1 matching over 7 bases. The CDR3 length is 14 residues. Germline V gene data show CDR1 as SGHTA and CDR2 as FQGNSA. J gave up 2 bases and V 5 bases, and 5 bases lay outside the gene matches. CDR3 nucleotide sequence: TGTGCCAGCAGCACCCAGACAGGGAACTATGGCTACACCTTC. Amino acid sequence: CASSTQTGNYGYTF.

This chain connects TRBV19 to TRBJ1-2; tentatively, D is TRBD1 (6 bases). V was clipped by 3 bases and J by 5 bases, with 10 bases between them. In germline, CDR1 is LNHDA, CDR2 SQIVND (reference sequence). The CDR3 is made up of 13 amino acids. The CDR3, as DNA: TGTGCCAGTAGTATCCTCCAGGGGTATGGCTACACCTTC. Translation gives CASSILQGYGYTF.

The chain has TRBV6-1 and TRBJ1-1, with 9 bases aligning to TRBD1. The V gene's germline CDR1 is MNHNS and CDR2 SASEGT. This CDR3 region has 20 residues. Germline trimming cut 2 bases from V and 1 base from J; bases unmatched to any gene: 17. CDR3 sequence reads: CASSERGWAQGAFANTEAFF. DNA for the CDR3: TGTGCCAGCAGTGAACGGGGGTGGGCACAGGGGGCTTTTGCGAACACTGAAGCTTTCTTT.

The sample holds one count of this clone. J is TRBJ2-7 and V is TRBV25-1, with TRBD1 identical over 12 bases. The CDR3 spans 13 residues. V gave up 6 bases and J gave up 6 bases; unmatched junction bases: 3. Looked up from germline, CDR1 is MGHDK and CDR2 is SYGVNS. CDR3 bases: TGTGCCAGCAGCCGGGACAGGGGGCGCGAGCAGTACTTC. This codes for CASSRDRGREQYF.

This clone has only a few counts. The junction shows a germline mismatch at one end, possibly a read error. J is TRBJ2-2 and V is TRBV7-3; TRBD2 is a possible D gene (7 bases). Germline values: CDR1 SGHTA, CDR2 FQGTGA. This CDR3 comprises 16 residues. The DNA of the CDR3 is TGTGCCAGCAGCTTACAGGGGAGGGCGAACCCCGGGGAGCTGTTTTTT. As protein: CASSLQGRANPGELFF.

In its sample, this clone was seen a few times. For the CDR3, the DNA is TGTGCCAGTAGTGCCGCCCTCCTTCAGGGGAGGGTCGGGGAGCTGTTTTTT. Translation: CASSAALLQGRVGELFF. This chain joins TRBV19 and TRBJ2-2; tentative D call: TRBD2 (7 bases). Per germline, CDR1 LNHDA and CDR2 SQIVND (reference sequence). The CDR3 totals 17 residues. V was clipped by 5 bases and J by 7 bases, with 23 bases between them.

The V and J genes are TRBV9 and TRBJ2-5; D is possibly TRBD2 (5 bases). The CDR3 contains 16 residues. The germline gives CDR1 SGDLS, CDR2 YYNGEE. V dropped 1 base and J dropped 2 bases, with 15 bases sitting between them. The CDR3 protein is CASSVSGTRGQETQYF. CDR3 nucleotide sequence: TGTGCCAGCAGCGTATCGGGAACTAGAGGACAAGAGACCCAGTACTTC.

CDR3 bases: TGTGCCAGCAGCAGCCGGAGCGACAGATCGTACAATGAGCAGTTCTTC. Its translation is CASSSRSDRSYNEQFF. The chain uses TRBV11-2 and TRBJ2-1; tentatively, D is TRBD1 (5 bases). The CDR3 length is 16 residues. V lost 5 bases and J 4 bases, leaving 18 bases between the germline ends. Germline CDR1 SGHAT, CDR2 FQNNGV.

This rearrangement joins TRBV7-2 to TRBJ2-7; 9 bases are a match to TRBD2. CDR3 length: 14 amino acids. Germline V lookup: CDR1 SGHTA, CDR2 FQGNSA. Losses at the gene ends were 8 bases for V and 2 bases for J; bases not matched to a gene: 7. The CDR3 reads CASRGTSWPYEQYF. The CDR3 nucleotides are TGTGCCAGCCGGGGGACTAGCTGGCCCTACGAGCAGTACTTC.

In this sample, this clone turned up once. The rearrangement joins TRBV27 to TRBJ2-2, with 7 bases identical to TRBD1. Trimming at V came to 1 base and at J to 2 bases, leaving 4 bases not matched to a gene. This CDR3 has 16 amino acids. In germline, CDR1 is MNHEY, CDR2 SMNVEV (reference sequence). As DNA, the CDR3 is TGTGCCAGCAGTTTATGGGGACAGAGAAACACCGGGGAGCTGTTTTTT. Protein: CASSLWGQRNTGELFF.

For the CDR3, the DNA is TGTGCCAGCAGCTTAGCGGGGGCTTATGGAAACACCATATATTTT. Its protein is CASSLAGAYGNTIYF. V usage is TRBV7-8 and J usage is TRBJ1-3; TRBD1 is a possible D gene (6 bases). Germline lookup yields CDR1 SGHVS and CDR2 FQNEAQ. Trimming cost V 0 bases and J 3 bases, with 9 bases left between them. This CDR3 has 15 residues.

Comment on this clone: Other nucleotide sequences in the sample specify the same CDR3. This chain connects TRBV5-1 to TRBJ2-5, with TRBD2 matching 10 bases. CDR1 and CDR2 (germline): SGHRS, YFSETQ. V was clipped by 0 bases and J by 2 bases; unmatched bases: 4. The length of the CDR3 is 16 residues. In DNA, the CDR3 is TGCGCCAGCAGCTTGGGGACTAGCGGAGGGCAAGAGACCCAGTACTTC. It codes for CASSLGTSGGQETQYF.

The chain joins TRBV6-1 to TRBJ1-5, with 9 bases identical to TRBD1. The germline V gene has CDR1 MNHNS and CDR2 SASEGT. CDR3 length: 15 amino acids. Germline trimming cut 3 bases from V and 3 bases from J; bases unmatched to any gene: 3. DNA for the CDR3: TGTGCCAGCAGTGATGGGACAGGGACCAATCAGCCCCAGCATTTT. It specifies CASSDGTGTNQPQHF.